This TCR beta chain was captured by sequencing in a study of blood T cell repertoires in COVID-19. Study-level background: Samples taken during acute and convalescent COVID-19 were collected in the United States, Italy and Spain. Nucleic acid was either cDNA or gDNA, and it came from T cells, B-cell-depleted T cells, or PBMCs.

CDR1 is KGHDR and CDR2 is SFDVKD in the germline V gene. CDR3 size: 12 residues. Deletions cut 3 bases from V and 10 bases from J, with 9 bases between. As originally analysed: Reference gene primer amplification yielded estimated nucleated cell counts. Clones were read by immunoSEQ multiplex PCR, and TCRdb kept only the in-frame ones, dropping some. The DNA gave D and trimming, while V, J and clone size come from that table. The sample contains tens of thousands of clones, about 90% of which appear only once. The sample was peripheral blood. The V and J genes are TRBV24-1 and TRBJ2-1, with D possibly TRBD2 on 5 matching bases. This sequence originates from a human donor in a cohort sampled during active COVID-19. The DNA for the CDR3 is TGTGCCACCAGTGATCGAACGGGAGAGCAGTTCTTC. Encoded protein: CATSDRTGEQFF.